A selection of T cell receptor beta chains follows, all from one sample in a study of cytotoxic CD8 clonotypes in ibrutinib-treated CLL. Profiled with immunoSEQ multiplex PCR; TCRdb holds only in-frame clones, not every one. The sample lists 300,000 to 400,000 clones; about 64% were seen once. Sequenced material: PBMCs, taken after 36 months of ibrutinib treatment. All receptors come from a human donor with chronic lymphocytic leukemia. Each CDR3 is given with its conserved first and last residue. D genes are given only for firm matches. Not all rows give a size; the values are once, few, many and, for expanded clones, a class.

size,V,D,J,DNA,CDR3
NA,TRBV5-5,NA,TRBJ2-7,TGTGCCAGCGCCTCCAAACTCTACGAGCAGTACTTC,CASASKLYEQYF
few,TRBV5-5,NA,TRBJ2-7,TGTGCCAGCAGCGCGTTCTACGAGCAGTACTTC,CASSAFYEQYF
few,TRBV7-2,TRBD2,TRBJ2-5,TGTGCCAGCAGCTCCCCGACTAGCGGGGGTGGAGAGACCCAGTACTTC,CASSSPTSGGGETQYF
NA,TRBV27,NA,TRBJ2-7,TGTGCCAGCAGTTCCTTCGAGAGATCCTACGAGCAGTACTTC,CASSSFERSYEQYF
NA,TRBV27,TRBD2,TRBJ2-7,TGTGCCAGCGGACGGGGCGGGAGGGCCTACGAGCAGTACTTC,CASGRGGRAYEQYF
NA,TRBV7-2,NA,TRBJ2-5,TGTGCCAGCAGCTTAGTAAGGGGTAGCCAAGAGACCCAGTACTTC,CASSLVRGSQETQYF
NA,TRBV10-2,NA,TRBJ1-5,TGCGCCAGCAGTGAGTCAGGTTGGGCAGACTTTCAGCCCCAGCATTTT,CASSESGWADFQPQHF
NA,TRBV11-2,NA,TRBJ2-1,TGTGCCAGCAGCTTTTACAGGCTGCTCGGCGAGCAGTTCTTC,CASSFYRLLGEQFF
few,TRBV5-4,TRBD2,TRBJ2-1,TGTGCCAGCAGCTTGAAGGGACTAGCTGAGTTCTTC,CASSLKGLAEFF
NA,TRBV29-1,NA,TRBJ2-1,TGCAGCGTTGTCGACTACACCCGCAATGAGCAGTTCTTC,CSVVDYTRNEQFF
NA,TRBV4-1,NA,TRBJ2-1,TGCGCCAGCAGCCAAGAACCGGGATCAAGCTGGAGCTCCTACAATGAGCAGTTCTTC,CASSQEPGSSWSSYNEQFF
few,TRBV7-2,TRBD2,TRBJ2-3,TGTGCCAGCAGCTCGGGACTAGCGGGAGGCCCCCATGATACGCAGTATTTT,CASSSGLAGGPHDTQYF
NA,TRBV2,NA,TRBJ2-5,TGTGCCAGCAGGGATCAAAGGACACTCGGGACCCAGTACTTC,CASRDQRTLGTQYF
few,TRBV5-4,NA,TRBJ2-7,TGTGCCAGCAGCTTGCGACGGCTCGGGGACGAGCAGTACTTC,CASSLRRLGDEQYF
few,TRBV29-1,NA,TRBJ1-6,TGCAGCGTAAGGAGAGGGACACCAAGGAGCTCCTATAATTCACCCCTCCACTTT,CSVRRGTPRSSYNSPLHF
few,TRBV4-1,TRBD1,TRBJ1-5,TGCGCCAGCAGCCAAGATATGGCAGGGGGTAATCAGCCCCAGCATTTT,CASSQDMAGGNQPQHF
NA,TRBV7-3,TRBD2,TRBJ2-5,TGTGCCAGCAGCCGGACTAGCGGGGCAGAGACCCAGTACTTC,CASSRTSGAETQYF
NA,TRBV11-3,NA,TRBJ2-3,TGTGCCAGCAGCTACAGTTTCAGCGATACGCAGTATTTT,CASSYSFSDTQYF
once,TRBV5-4,TRBD1,TRBJ2-3,TGTGCCAGTCCGGGGACAGGTGATACAGATACGCAGTATTTT,CASPGTGDTDTQYF
NA,TRBV27,NA,TRBJ2-5,TGTGCCAGCAGTGTACTACAGGGACTCCAAGAGACCCAGTACTTC,CASSVLQGLQETQYF
few,TRBV10-2,NA,TRBJ2-6,TGCGCCAGCAGTGACACGGGGGATGTCTCTGGGGCCAACGTCCTGACTTTC,CASSDTGDVSGANVLTF
NA,TRBV28,NA,TRBJ2-7,TGTGCCAGCAGTTTGGGAGGGGGGCCCTACGAGCAGTACTTC,CASSLGGGPYEQYF
NA,TRBV19,TRBD2,TRBJ2-1,TGTGCCAGTAGTAAAGGACTAGCGGGAGGGGGCAATGAGCAGTTCTTC,CASSKGLAGGGNEQFF
NA,TRBV5-1,TRBD1,TRBJ2-5,TGCGCCAGCAGCCGGGACAGGGTTATGGAGACCCAGTACTTC,CASSRDRVMETQYF
once,TRBV9,NA,TRBJ1-2,TGTGCCAGCAGCGTAGGTCCGGAGGGCTATGGCTACACCTTC,CASSVGPEGYGYTF
NA,TRBV7-2,NA,TRBJ2-1,TGTGCCAGCAGCTTAAGAGACAGTAACAATGAGCAGTTCTTC,CASSLRDSNNEQFF
once,TRBV7-9,TRBD1,TRBJ1-2,TGTGCCAGCACCCCCAACAGGGGGACTAGCTATGGCTACACCTTC,CASTPNRGTSYGYTF
NA,TRBV19,NA,TRBJ2-7,TGTGCCAGTAGTTTCAGGGGCGCCGGCTACGAGCAGTACTTC,CASSFRGAGYEQYF
NA,TRBV4-3,NA,TRBJ2-3,TGCGCCAGCAGCCCGGGGACTTCGGGCACAGATACGCAGTATTTT,CASSPGTSGTDTQYF
NA,TRBV27,NA,TRBJ2-1,TGTGCCAGCAGTTTAGGAATCAGGGACTCCTACAATGAGCAGTTCTTC,CASSLGIRDSYNEQFF
NA,TRBV27,TRBD2,TRBJ2-7,TGTGCCAGCAGCCCCTCTTGGGGGGGATGGGGCTACGAGCAGTACTTC,CASSPSWGGWGYEQYF
NA,TRBV10-2,NA,TRBJ2-5,TGCGCCAGCAGTGTAGGACTAACCCAAGAGACCCAGTACTTC,CASSVGLTQETQYF
NA,TRBV6-5,NA,TRBJ1-2,TGTGCCAGCAGCCCAGGACCTTATGGCTACACCTTC,CASSPGPYGYTF
NA,TRBV11-2,TRBD2,TRBJ2-1,TGTGCCAGCAGCTTATGGAGCGGGGGAGTCTACAATGAGCAGTTCTTC,CASSLWSGGVYNEQFF
few,TRBV2,NA,TRBJ2-5,TGTGCCAGCAGTGAGGGACCCGTGGAAAGAGGGACCCAGTACTTC,CASSEGPVERGTQYF
NA,TRBV7-3,TRBD1,TRBJ1-2,TGTGCCAGCAGCTTAGGAGGGACAGGGATTTTCGATGGCTACACCTTC,CASSLGGTGIFDGYTF
few,TRBV6-1,NA,TRBJ1-2,TGTGCCAGCAGTGAAGGAAGTACAGGTTCTAACTATGGCTACACCTTC,CASSEGSTGSNYGYTF
few,TRBV9,NA,TRBJ1-2,TGTGCCAGCAGCGTTGGGGGGGCCTATGGCTACACCTTC,CASSVGGAYGYTF
NA,TRBV2,NA,TRBJ2-7,TGTGCCAGCAGTGAAAGGCAGCTCCCCTACGAGCAGTACTTC,CASSERQLPYEQYF
NA,TRBV28,TRBD1,TRBJ1-5,TGTGCCAGCAGGGACAGGGGAAATCAGCCCCAGCATTTT,CASRDRGNQPQHF
NA,TRBV5-5,NA,TRBJ2-6,TGTGCCAGCATCAAAGAAGCAGCAGGGGTTGGGGCCAACGTCCTGACTTTC,CASIKEAAGVGANVLTF
NA,TRBV10-3,TRBD2,TRBJ2-7,TGTGCCATCAGTGAGATAGGCGGAAGTAAAGAGCGGGAGGGTCACCAGCTTTACGAGCAGTACTTC,CAISEIGGSKEREGHQLYEQYF
few,TRBV11-2,TRBD2,TRBJ2-1,TGTGCCAGCAGCTTAAGGACTAGCGGGAGGATCCACAATGAGCAGTTCTTC,CASSLRTSGRIHNEQFF
NA,TRBV7-6,TRBD2,TRBJ2-1,TGTGCCAGCAACAGCGGACTAGCGGTAAACAATGAGCAGTTCTTC,CASNSGLAVNNEQFF
NA,TRBV7-3,NA,TRBJ2-7,TGTGCCAGCAGCTTAGTTCCCTACGAGCAGTACTTC,CASSLVPYEQYF
NA,TRBV5-1,NA,TRBJ2-1,TGCGCCAGCAGCTTGCGTTCAGCTAACTCCTACAATGAGCAGTTCTTC,CASSLRSANSYNEQFF
NA,TRBV10-2,NA,TRBJ2-1,TGCGCCAGCATCCATGAGGGCCGTGAGCAGTTCTTC,CASIHEGREQFF
NA,TRBV5-1,TRBD1,TRBJ1-1,TGCGCCAGCAGCTTGGGGGACAGGGGAAACACTGAAGCTTTCTTT,CASSLGDRGNTEAFF
NA,TRBV6-1,NA,TRBJ2-5,TGTGCCAGCAGTTCACAGGGCCAAGAGACCCAGTACTTC,CASSSQGQETQYF
NA,TRBV7-3,NA,TRBJ1-2,TGTGCCAGCAGCTTAGTGGTAACATATGGCTACACCTTC,CASSLVVTYGYTF
NA,TRBV10-3,NA,TRBJ2-5,TGTGCCATCAGCCCACAGGTCTACCAAGAGACCCAGTACTTC,CAISPQVYQETQYF
NA,TRBV9,NA,TRBJ1-1,TGTGCCAGCAGCCCCAGGCCTCCAGTAGGAGCCATTTTT,CASSPRPPVGAIF
NA,TRBV23-1,TRBD1,TRBJ1-3,TGCGCCAGAAGACAGGGGAAGGCTGGAAACACCATATATTTT,CARRQGKAGNTIYF
NA,TRBV10-2,TRBD1,TRBJ2-7,TGCGCCAGCAGTGGCGTGACAGGGACGGGAGAGCAGTACTTC,CASSGVTGTGEQYF
NA,TRBV7-9,NA,TRBJ2-3,TGTGCCAGCAGAGGGACAGATACGCAGTATTTT,CASRGTDTQYF